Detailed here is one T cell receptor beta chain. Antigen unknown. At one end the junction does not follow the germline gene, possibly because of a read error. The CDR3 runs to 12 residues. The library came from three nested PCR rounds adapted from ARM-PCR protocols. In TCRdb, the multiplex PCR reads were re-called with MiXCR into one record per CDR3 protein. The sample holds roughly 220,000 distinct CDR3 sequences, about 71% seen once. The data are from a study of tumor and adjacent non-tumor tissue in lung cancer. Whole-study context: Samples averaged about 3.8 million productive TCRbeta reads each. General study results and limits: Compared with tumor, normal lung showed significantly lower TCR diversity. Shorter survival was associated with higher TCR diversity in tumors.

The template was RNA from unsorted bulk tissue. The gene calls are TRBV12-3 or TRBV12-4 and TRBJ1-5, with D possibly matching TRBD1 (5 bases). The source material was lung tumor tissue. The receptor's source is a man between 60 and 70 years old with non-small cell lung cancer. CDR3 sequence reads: CASSGQNQPKHF. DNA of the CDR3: TGTGCCAGCAGTGGACAAAATCAGCCCAAGCATTTT.